Here is one T cell receptor beta chain with its context. Its antigen is not known. The sample originates from a study of blood T cells in healthy people across ages. Study-wide points: Because donor CMV status was unknown, expanded clonotype changes were possibly confounded.

This CDR3 comprises 16 residues. The germline V gene has CDR1 SGHRS and CDR2 YFSETQ. Losses at the gene ends were 5 bases for V and 0 bases for J; bases not matched to a gene: 5. The authors ran a second PCR of about 6 to 11 cycles using a sample-barcoded 5' primer and a J-beta primer mix. TCRdb used MiXCR to reprocess the 5' RACE reads, holding one entry per CDR3 protein. The sample has hundreds of thousands of distinct CDR3 sequences; 55% to 75% are singletons. The material sequenced was blood. The genes are TRBV5-1 and TRBJ2-6; TRBD2 matches at 7 bases. This TCR derives from a man aged 25 to 40 in good health. CDR3 in amino acids: CASSMGGTSGANVLTF. In DNA, the CDR3 is TGCGCCAGCAGTATGGGAGGGACCTCTGGGGCCAACGTCCTGACTTTC.